One sample yielded the 20 T cell receptor beta chains listed below, sequenced in a study of OX40 agonist ivuxolimab in advanced cancers. The protocol was immunoSEQ multiplex PCR, while the TCRdb copy is restricted to in-frame clones and leaves out a portion. The sample lists around 31,000 clones, approximately 80% seen once, with about 22% in the top ten. The source material was CD4+ or CD8+ T cells sorted from blood, sampled in a trial of the OX40 agonist ivuxolimab. The receptors come from an adult with an advanced solid tumor such as melanoma, head and neck, liver or kidney cancer.

The rearrangement joins TRBV28 to TRBJ2-3; 9 positions match TRBD1. CDR3 length equals 15 residues. Germline-derived CDR1 and CDR2 are MDHEN and SYDVKM. V shed 3 bases, J shed 0 bases, and the junction held 1 base outside the gene matches. The CDR3 loop is CASSFGTGSTDTQYF. The CDR3 nucleotides read TGTGCCAGCAGTTTTGGGACAGGGAGCACAGATACGCAGTATTTT.

The rearrangement uses TRBV4-2 and TRBJ2-2; 7 nucleotides match TRBD2. This CDR3 spans 15 amino acids. Germline V gene sequence: CDR1 LGHNA, CDR2 YNFKEQ. The ends lost 6 bases at V and 4 bases at J; junction bases unmatched: 8. The CDR3 reads CASRNREVGTGELFF. CDR3 nucleotides: TGTGCCAGCAGGAACCGGGAGGTCGGCACCGGGGAGCTGTTTTTT.

This clone occurred once. The chain combines TRBV7-9 with TRBJ1-1, with 8 nucleotides matching TRBD1. The CDR3 is 14 amino acids. Germline CDR1 is SEHNR and CDR2 is FQNEAQ (reference sequence). Trimming cost V 1 base and J 5 bases; bases outside gene matches: 3. The CDR3 bases are TGTGCCAGCAGCTTAGGGACAGGGAGTACTGAAGCTTTCTTT. Amino acid sequence: CASSLGTGSTEAFF.

In DNA, the CDR3 is TGTGCCAGCAGGTCCTCCCCGGGACAGGATAACAATGAGCAGTTCTTC. Translating it yields CASRSSPGQDNNEQFF. V and J are TRBV7-6 and TRBJ2-1, with TRBD1 matching 8 bases. Germline values: CDR1 SGHVS, CDR2 FNYEAQ. The CDR3 has 16 amino acids. With 6 bases clipped from V and 5 bases from J, the junction kept 12 bases outside the gene matches.

This chain joins TRBV27 and TRBJ2-3; possibly TRBD2 for D (5 bases). This CDR3 region has 13 residues. Per the germline V gene, CDR1 is MNHEY and CDR2 is SMNVEV (reference sequence). V was cut by 8 bases and J by 0 bases, with 9 bases left in between. CDR3 nucleotide sequence: TGTGCCAGCGGTGAGCGGAGCACAGATACGCAGTATTTT. Amino acids: CASGERSTDTQYF.

The chain carries TRBV15 and TRBJ2-1, with D hard to call. This CDR3 contains 13 residues. Germline values: CDR1 LNHNV, CDR2 YYDKDF (reference sequence). V was clipped by 1 base and J by 4 bases, with 5 bases between them. For the CDR3, the DNA is TGTGCCACCAGCAGAGGCCAGTACAATGAGCAGTTCTTC. Its protein is CATSRGQYNEQFF.

This chain links TRBV9 with TRBJ2-3, with 8 nucleotides matching TRBD2. The CDR3 runs 13 residues. Germline lookup yields CDR1 SGDLS and CDR2 YYNGEE. Losses at the gene ends were 10 bases for V and 5 bases for J; bases not matched to a gene: 9. CDR3 coding DNA: TGTGCCTCCCAAGCGGGAGTGGAAGATACGCAGTATTTT. Protein product: CASQAGVEDTQYF.

The rearrangement joins TRBV6-5 to TRBJ2-7, with D uncertain. The CDR3 runs to 15 residues. Trimming pared 0 bases from V and 2 bases from J, leaving 11 bases between. CDR1 MNHEY and CDR2 SVGAGI come from the germline V gene. This CDR3 is CASSYSKQAAYEQYF. CDR3 nucleotide sequence: TGTGCCAGCAGTTACTCGAAGCAGGCCGCCTACGAGCAGTACTTC.

The chain combines TRBV19 with TRBJ2-7; 7 bases are shared with TRBD1. CDR1 and CDR2 from the germline V gene are LNHDA and SQIVND (reference sequence). V dropped 5 bases and J dropped 1; count of bases not matched to a gene: 5. CDR3 size: 14 residues. CDR3 loop: CASSQQGQSYEQYF. CDR3 coding DNA: TGTGCCAGTAGTCAACAGGGGCAATCCTACGAGCAGTACTTC. Looking up the rest from reference TRBV19 and TRBJ2-7 gives the full variable domain: DGGITQSPKYLFRKEGQNVTLSCEQNLNHDAMYWYRQDPGQGLRLIYYSQIVNDFQKGDIAEGYSVSREKKESFPLTVTSAQKNPTAFYLCASSQQGQSYEQYFGPGTRLTVT.

This clone was seen only once. The chain joins TRBV27 to TRBJ2-3; weak D call: TRBD1 (5 bases). The CDR3 consists of 14 residues. V was pared by 5 bases and J by 8 bases, with 17 bases between. Germline V lookup: CDR1 MNHEY, CDR2 SMNVEV (reference sequence). CDR3 DNA sequence: TGTGCCAGCAGTCAGGGTCCCCTTTTGACTACGCAGTATTTT. Protein product: CASSQGPLLTTQYF.

This clone was observed once. The gene calls are TRBV28 and TRBJ1-2; D gene ambiguous. The CDR3 is 11 residues long. The V end was cut by 8 bases, the J end by 7 bases, with 11 bases between. CDR1 and CDR2 from the germline V gene are MDHEN and SYDVKM. The CDR3 is CASGSSIGYTF. In DNA form, the CDR3 reads TGTGCCAGCGGCAGTTCTATTGGCTACACCTTC.

Comments on this clone: An end of the junction does not agree with germline; a read error may underlie this. The rearrangement links TRBV18 to TRBJ2-1; D may be TRBD1 or TRBD2 (5 bases each). Germline V gives CDR1 KGHSH, CDR2 LQKENI. The CDR3 length is 12 residues. CDR3 nucleotide sequence: TGTGCCAGCTCATCACCCGGGGCTGAGCAGTTCTTC. It encodes CASSSPGAEQFF. Looking up the rest from reference TRBV18 and TRBJ2-1 gives the full variable domain: NAGVMQNPRHLVRRRGQEARLRCSPMKGHSHVYWYRQLPEEGLKFMVYLQKENIIDESGMPKERFSAEFPKEGPSILRIQQVVRGDSAAYFCASSSPGAEQFFGPGTRLTVL.

The chain joins TRBV11-3 to TRBJ2-1, with TRBD2 identical over 16 bases. The germline CDR1 and CDR2 sequences are SGHNT and YENEEA. CDR3 length equals 18 residues. The junction had 4 bases not matched to a gene; V was cut back by 5 bases and J by 0 bases. CDR3 bases: TGTGCCAGCAGCGCGGGACTAGCGGGGGGGGGCTCCTACAATGAGCAGTTCTTC. As protein: CASSAGLAGGGSYNEQFF.

This clone was observed a few times. The chain recombines TRBV9 with TRBJ1-2; 9 bases line up with TRBD1. The germline V gene has CDR1 SGDLS and CDR2 YYNGEE. Losses at the gene ends were 5 bases for V and 5 bases for J; bases not matched to a gene: 7. The CDR3 totals 14 residues. The CDR3 protein is CASSSGTGTYGYTF. CDR3 coding DNA: TGTGCCAGCAGTTCCGGGACAGGGACGTATGGCTACACCTTC. The variable domain in full, with the rest retrieved from reference TRBV9 and TRBJ1-2, is DSGVTQTPKHLITATGQRVTLRCSPRSGDLSVYWYQQSLDQGLQFLIQYYNGEERAKGNILERFSAQQFPDLHSELNLSSLELGDSALYFCASSSGTGTYGYTFGSGTRLTVV.

The rearrangement joins TRBV5-1 to TRBJ1-1; possible D gene TRBD1, 6 bases. CDR1 and CDR2 from the germline V gene are SGHRS and YFSETQ. Between the trimmed V and J ends, which lost 5 bases and 0 bases, there was a span of 17 bases. This CDR3 is 16 amino acids long. The CDR3: CASRSRTVTLNTEAFF. The CDR3 bases are TGCGCCAGCAGATCGAGGACAGTTACCTTGAACACTGAAGCTTTCTTT.

J is TRBJ2-3 and V is TRBV28, with 9 nucleotides matching TRBD2. Germline CDR1 and CDR2: MDHEN and SYDVKM. The CDR3 is 14 residues long. Trimming took 8 bases from V and 6 from J; bases not matched to a gene: 9. DNA of the CDR3: TGTGCCAGCGGGGTAGCGGGGGCCGGGGATACGCAGTATTTT. The encoded protein is CASGVAGAGDTQYF.

The genes are TRBV6-5 and TRBJ1-1; the D is unclear. There are 14 residues in the CDR3. Trimming pared 4 bases from V and 8 bases from J, leaving 17 bases between. The germline V gene has CDR1 MNHEY and CDR2 SVGAGI. DNA for the CDR3: TGTGCCAGCAGTTCCCCCGCAGGCGCCAAAGAAGCTTTCTTT. Protein: CASSSPAGAKEAFF.

This clone was observed once. DNA for the CDR3: TGCAGTGCTGGGCGGTCGGAGACCCAGTACTTC. It specifies CSAGRSETQYF. This chain joins TRBV20-1 and TRBJ2-5; D is undetermined. Germline V gives CDR1 DFQATT, CDR2 SNEGSKA (reference sequence). Trimming removed 5 bases at V and 5 bases at J, with 9 bases between. CDR3 size: 11 residues.

V usage is TRBV19 and J usage is TRBJ1-6; D unresolved. In germline, CDR1 is LNHDA, CDR2 SQIVND (reference sequence). The CDR3 is 13 residues long. Trimming cost V 6 bases and J 7 bases, with 10 bases left between them. This CDR3 reads CASRDQGNSPLHF. DNA for the CDR3: TGTGCCAGTAGAGATCAAGGAAATTCACCCCTCCACTTT.

J is TRBJ2-1 and V is TRBV19; 11 bases line up with TRBD2. Germline V gene sequence: CDR1 LNHDA, CDR2 SQIVND (reference sequence). The length of the CDR3 is 15 residues. Germline trimming cut 11 bases from V and 0 bases from J; bases unmatched to any gene: 6. The CDR3 DNA follows: TGTGCCGTGCGTAGCGGGAGGGGCTCCTACAATGAGCAGTTCTTC. This codes for CAVRSGRGSYNEQFF.